This T cell receptor (beta chain) comes out of a study of shared T cell receptors in the human thymus. Sequencing was performed with immunoSEQ multiplex PCR; in TCRdb, only in-frame clones are kept and a portion is missing. This table holds some 700,000 clones, approximately 85% found once. CDR1 SGHDN and CDR2 FVKESK come from the germline V gene. Trimming removed 5 bases from V and 4 bases from J, with 9 bases in between. There are 13 residues in the CDR3. These data were likewise used in another study, on human thymus T cells. As reported in that work: In unrelated individuals, thymic repertoires overlapped highly, according to related research.

The clonotype comes from a girl under three years old with a congenital heart defect. The chain couples TRBV14 to TRBJ2-1, with a weak D call TRBD1 (6 bases). What was sequenced was thymocytes. The CDR3 DNA reads as TGTGCCAGCAGCACGACAGGTTACAATGAGCAGTTCTTC. Residues: CASSTTGYNEQFF.